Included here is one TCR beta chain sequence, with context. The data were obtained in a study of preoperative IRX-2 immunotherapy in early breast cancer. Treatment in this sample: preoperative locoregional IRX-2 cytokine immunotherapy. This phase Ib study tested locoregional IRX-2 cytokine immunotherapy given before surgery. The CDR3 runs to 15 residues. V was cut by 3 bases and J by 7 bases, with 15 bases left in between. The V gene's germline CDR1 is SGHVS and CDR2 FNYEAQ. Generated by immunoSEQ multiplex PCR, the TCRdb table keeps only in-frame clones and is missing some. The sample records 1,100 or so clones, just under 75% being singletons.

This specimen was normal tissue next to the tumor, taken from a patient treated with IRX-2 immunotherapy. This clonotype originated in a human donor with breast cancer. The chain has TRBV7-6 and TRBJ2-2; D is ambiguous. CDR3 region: CASSLGNYVGGELFF. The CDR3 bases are TGTGCCAGCAGCTTGGGAAACTACGTCGGCGGGGAGCTGTTTTTT.